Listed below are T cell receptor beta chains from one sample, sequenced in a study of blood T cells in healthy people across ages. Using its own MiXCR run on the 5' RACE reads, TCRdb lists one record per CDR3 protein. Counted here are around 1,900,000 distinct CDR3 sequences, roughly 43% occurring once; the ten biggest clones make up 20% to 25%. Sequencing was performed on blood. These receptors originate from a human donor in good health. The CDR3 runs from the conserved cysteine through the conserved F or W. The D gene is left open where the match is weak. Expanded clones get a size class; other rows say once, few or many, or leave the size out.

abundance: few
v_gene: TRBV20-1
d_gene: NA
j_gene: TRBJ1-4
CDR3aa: CSARVYTGMVFF
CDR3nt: TGCAGTGCTAGGGTTTACACGGGAATGGTGTTTTTT

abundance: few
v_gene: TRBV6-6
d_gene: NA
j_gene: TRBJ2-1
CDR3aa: CASAFPGNEQFF
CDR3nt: TGTGCCAGCGCCTTCCCCGGGAATGAGCAGTTCTTC

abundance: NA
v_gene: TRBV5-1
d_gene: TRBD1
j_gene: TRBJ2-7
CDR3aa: CASSLARDRSYEQYF
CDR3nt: TGTGCCAGCAGCTTGGCAAGGGACAGGTCCTACGAGCAGTACTTC

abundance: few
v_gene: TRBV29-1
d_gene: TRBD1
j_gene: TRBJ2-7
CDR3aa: CSVVRQGTIEQYF
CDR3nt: TGCAGCGTGGTTAGACAGGGGACGATCGAGCAGTACTTC

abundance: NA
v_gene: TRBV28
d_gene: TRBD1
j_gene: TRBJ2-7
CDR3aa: CASRAPGQPYEQYF
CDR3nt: TGTGCCAGCAGGGCACCGGGACAGCCCTACGAGCAGTACTTC

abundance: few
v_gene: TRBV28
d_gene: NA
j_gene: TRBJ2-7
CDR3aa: CASILSDREGEQYF
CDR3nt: TGTGCCAGCATACTCTCGGACAGGGAGGGCGAGCAGTACTTC

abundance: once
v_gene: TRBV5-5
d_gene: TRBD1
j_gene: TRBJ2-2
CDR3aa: CASSMDRAWGTGELFF
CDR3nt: TGTGCCAGCAGCATGGACAGGGCGTGGGGCACCGGGGAGCTGTTTTTT

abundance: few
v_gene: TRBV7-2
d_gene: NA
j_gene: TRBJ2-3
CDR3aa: CASSTRDREDTQYF
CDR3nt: TGTGCCAGCAGCACGCGGGACAGAGAGGATACGCAGTATTTT

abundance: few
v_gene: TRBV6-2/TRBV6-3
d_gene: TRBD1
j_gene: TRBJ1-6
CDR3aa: CASQGAGVVNSPLHF
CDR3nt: TGTGCCAGCCAGGGGGCTGGAGTGGTTAATTCACCCCTCCACTTT

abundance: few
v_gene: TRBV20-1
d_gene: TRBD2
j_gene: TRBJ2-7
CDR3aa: CSASSAASGGSYEQYF
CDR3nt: TGCAGTGCGAGCTCTGCTGCTAGCGGGGGATCCTACGAGCAGTACTTC

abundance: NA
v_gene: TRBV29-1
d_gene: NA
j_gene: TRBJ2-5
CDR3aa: CSVEDGQKKYF
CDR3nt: TGCAGCGTTGAAGATGGGCAGAAGAAGTACTTC

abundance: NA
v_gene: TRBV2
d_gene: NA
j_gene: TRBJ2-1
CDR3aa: CASSESAKHGQHNNEQFF
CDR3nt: TGTGCCAGCAGTGAGTCGGCGAAGCATGGACAGCACAACAATGAGCAGTTCTTC

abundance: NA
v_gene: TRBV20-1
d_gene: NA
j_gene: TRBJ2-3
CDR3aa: CSALYPPLYEQYF
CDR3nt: TGCAGTGCTCTCTACCCCCCTCTCTACGAGCAGTATTTT

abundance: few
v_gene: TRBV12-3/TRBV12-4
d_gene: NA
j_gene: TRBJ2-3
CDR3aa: CACEGDEDTQYF
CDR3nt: TGTGCCTGCGAAGGTGATGAAGATACGCAGTATTTT

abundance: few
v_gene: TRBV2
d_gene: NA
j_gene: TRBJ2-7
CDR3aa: CASEGNPYEQYF
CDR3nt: TGTGCCAGCGAGGGGAACCCCTACGAGCAGTACTTC

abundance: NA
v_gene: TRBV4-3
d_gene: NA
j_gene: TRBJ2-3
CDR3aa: CASSQLGPDTQYF
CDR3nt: TGCGCCAGCAGCCAACTCGGTCCGGACACGCAGTATTTT

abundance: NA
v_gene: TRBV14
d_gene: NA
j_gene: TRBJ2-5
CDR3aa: CASSQVELTQYF
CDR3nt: TGTGCCAGCAGCCAAGTGGAATTGACCCAGTACTTC

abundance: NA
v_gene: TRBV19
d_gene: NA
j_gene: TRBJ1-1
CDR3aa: CATGYTEAFF
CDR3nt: TGTGCCACCGGGTACACTGAAGCTTTCTTT

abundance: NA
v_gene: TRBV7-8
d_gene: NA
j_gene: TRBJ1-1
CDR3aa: CASSRAQGEMNTEAFF
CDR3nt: TGTGCCAGCAGCCGCGCGCAGGGAGAGATGAACACTGAAGCTTTCTTT

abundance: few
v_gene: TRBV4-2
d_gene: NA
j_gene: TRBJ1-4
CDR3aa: CASSQERGESDNEKLFF
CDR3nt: TGTGCCAGCAGCCAAGAAAGGGGAGAAAGCGATAATGAAAAACTGTTTTTT

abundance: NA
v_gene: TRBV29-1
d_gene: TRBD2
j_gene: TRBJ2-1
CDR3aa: CSVDGDYPYQETQFF
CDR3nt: TGCAGCGTTGATGGGGACTACCCGTACCAAGAGACCCAGTTCTTC

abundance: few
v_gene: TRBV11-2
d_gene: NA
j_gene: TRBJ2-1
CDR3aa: CASSLALQGGDNEQFF
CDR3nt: TGTGCCAGCAGCTTAGCCTTGCAGGGGGGAGATAATGAGCAGTTCTTC

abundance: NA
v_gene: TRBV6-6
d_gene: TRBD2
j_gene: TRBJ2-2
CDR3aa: CASSYRLAGATGELFF
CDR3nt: TGTGCCAGCAGTTACCGACTAGCGGGGGCCACCGGGGAGCTGTTTTTT

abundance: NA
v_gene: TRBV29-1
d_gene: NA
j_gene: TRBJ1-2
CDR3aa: CSVEVQGLGTF
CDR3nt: TGCAGCGTTGAGGTCCAGGGGCTCGGCACCTTC

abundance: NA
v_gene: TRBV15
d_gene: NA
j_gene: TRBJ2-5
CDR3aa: CATSRDLNQETQYF
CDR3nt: TGTGCCACCAGCAGAGATCTGAACCAAGAGACCCAGTACTTC

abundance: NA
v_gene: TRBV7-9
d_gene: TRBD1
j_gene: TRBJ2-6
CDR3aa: CASSLGRQGTQLWANVLTF
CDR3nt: TGTGCCAGCAGCTTAGGAAGACAGGGTACCCAGCTCTGGGCCAACGTCCTGACTTTC